This TCR beta chain was observed in a study of cytomegalovirus exposure and HLA in healthy donors. The germline CDR1 and CDR2 sequences are MNHEY and SVGAGI. The germline V and J ends were trimmed by 7 bases and 4 bases, with 16 bases remaining between them. This CDR3 region has 14 residues. As regards this clone: The antigen is undetermined.

Study-wide results and limits: The dataset shows that most TCR sequences were rare, while some public TCRs occurred in many donors.

The study ran its PCR with 60 Vbeta and 13 Jbeta primers. The method was immunoSEQ multiplex PCR; TCRdb's version includes in-frame clones alone and lacks a portion of them. The repertoire holds around 150,000 clones, with under 80% as singletons. Specimen: PBMCs. The sequence came from a female donor in good health and CMV-seronegative. The rearrangement joins TRBV6-5 to TRBJ1-1; D remains ambiguous. CDR3 region: CASTEGGSGTEAFF. The CDR3 DNA reads TGTGCCAGCACTGAGGGAGGGTCCGGCACTGAAGCTTTCTTT.